In its sample, the clone carrying this T cell receptor beta chain was seen once. This sample is drawn from a study of blood T cell repertoires in COVID-19. TCRdb keeps only in-frame clones here, not all; method: immunoSEQ multiplex PCR. This sample has tens of thousands of clones, with about 85% found just once. This CDR3 spans 18 amino acids. CDR1 is SGDLS, CDR2 YYNGEE, per germline. After removal of 3 bases from V and 0 bases from J, the junction contained 11 bases not matched to a gene. The clonotype comes from a human donor in a cohort sampled during active COVID-19. The rearrangement uses TRBV9 and TRBJ2-1; TRBD2 aligns across 8 bases. The sample consisted of peripheral blood. DNA of the CDR3: TGTGCCAGCAGCGCCGCCTTAAGCGGGGGTAGCTCCTACAATGAGCAGTTCTTC. Protein product: CASSAALSGGSSYNEQFF.